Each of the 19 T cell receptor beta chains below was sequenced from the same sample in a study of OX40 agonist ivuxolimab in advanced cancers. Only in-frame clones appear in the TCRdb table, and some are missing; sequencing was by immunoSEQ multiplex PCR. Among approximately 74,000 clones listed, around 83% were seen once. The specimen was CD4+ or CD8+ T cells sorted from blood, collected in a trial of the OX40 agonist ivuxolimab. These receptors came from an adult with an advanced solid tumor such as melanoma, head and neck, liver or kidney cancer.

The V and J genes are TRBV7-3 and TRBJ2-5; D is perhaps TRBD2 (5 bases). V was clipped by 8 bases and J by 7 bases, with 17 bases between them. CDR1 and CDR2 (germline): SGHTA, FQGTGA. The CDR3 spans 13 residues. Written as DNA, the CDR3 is TGTGCCAGCGCAACCGGGCTTCGGGGGACCCAGTACTTC. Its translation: CASATGLRGTQYF.

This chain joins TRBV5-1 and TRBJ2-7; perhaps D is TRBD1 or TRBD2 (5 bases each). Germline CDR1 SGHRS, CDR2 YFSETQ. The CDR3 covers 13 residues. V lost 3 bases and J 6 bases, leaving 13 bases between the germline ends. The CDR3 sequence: CASSSGTAIEQYF. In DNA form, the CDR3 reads TGCGCCAGCAGCTCCGGGACGGCGATCGAGCAGTACTTC.

The CDR3 DNA reads TGTGCCAGCAGTTCCCCCCAGGGAATAGCCACAGATACGCAGTATTTT. Translating it yields CASSSPQGIATDTQYF. The gene calls are TRBV6-6 and TRBJ2-3, with a weak D call TRBD1 (5 bases). Germline V lookup: CDR1 MNHNY, CDR2 SVGAGI (reference sequence). CDR3 length equals 16 residues. V was cut by 4 bases and J by 2 bases, with 16 bases left in between.

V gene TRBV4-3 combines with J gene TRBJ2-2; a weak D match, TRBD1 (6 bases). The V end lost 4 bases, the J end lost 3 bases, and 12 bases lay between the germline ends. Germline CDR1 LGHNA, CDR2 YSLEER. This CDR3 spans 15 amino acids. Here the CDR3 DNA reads TGCGCCAGCAGCCCGAGCACAGGGCACACCGGGGAGCTGTTTTTT. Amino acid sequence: CASSPSTGHTGELFF.

The CDR3 protein is CASSSRGWWSSYEQYF. CDR3 DNA: TGTGCCAGCAGCTCGCGGGGGTGGTGGAGCTCCTACGAGCAGTACTTC. V usage is TRBV5-6 and J usage is TRBJ2-7; 7 bases agree with TRBD2. The germline CDR1 and CDR2 sequences are SGHDT and YYEEEE. This CDR3 is 16 amino acids long. V was pared by 3 bases and J by 0 bases, with 9 bases of the junction left unmatched.

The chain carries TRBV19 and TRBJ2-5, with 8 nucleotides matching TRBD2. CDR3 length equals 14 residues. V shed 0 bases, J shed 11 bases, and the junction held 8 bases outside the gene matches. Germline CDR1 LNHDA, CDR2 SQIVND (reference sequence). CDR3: CASSIDRSSGKQYF. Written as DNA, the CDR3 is TGTGCCAGTAGTATAGATCGAAGTAGCGGGAAGCAGTACTTC. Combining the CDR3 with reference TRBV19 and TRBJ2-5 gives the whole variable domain DGGITQSPKYLFRKEGQNVTLSCEQNLNHDAMYWYRQDPGQGLRLIYYSQIVNDFQKGDIAEGYSVSREKKESFPLTVTSAQKNPTAFYLCASSIDRSSGKQYFGPGTRLLVL.

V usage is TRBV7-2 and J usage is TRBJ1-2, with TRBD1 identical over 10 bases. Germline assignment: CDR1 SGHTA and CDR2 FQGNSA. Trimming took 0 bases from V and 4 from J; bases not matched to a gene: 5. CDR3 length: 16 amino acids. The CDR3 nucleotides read TGTGCCAGCAGCTTAGCCGGGGACAGGGGAAGCTATGGCTACACCTTC. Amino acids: CASSLAGDRGSYGYTF.

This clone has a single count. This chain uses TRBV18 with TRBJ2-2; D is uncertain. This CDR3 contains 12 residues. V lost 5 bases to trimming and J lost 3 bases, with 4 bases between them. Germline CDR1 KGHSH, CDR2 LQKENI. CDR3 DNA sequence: TGTGCCAGCTCATTCGACACCGGGGAGCTGTTTTTT. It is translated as CASSFDTGELFF.

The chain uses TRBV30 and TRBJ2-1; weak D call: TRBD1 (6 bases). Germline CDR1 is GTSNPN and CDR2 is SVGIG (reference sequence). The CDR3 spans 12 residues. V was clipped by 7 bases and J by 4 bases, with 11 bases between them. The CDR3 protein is CASRDTYNEQFF. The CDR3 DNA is TGTGCCTCCCGGGACACTTACAATGAGCAGTTCTTC.

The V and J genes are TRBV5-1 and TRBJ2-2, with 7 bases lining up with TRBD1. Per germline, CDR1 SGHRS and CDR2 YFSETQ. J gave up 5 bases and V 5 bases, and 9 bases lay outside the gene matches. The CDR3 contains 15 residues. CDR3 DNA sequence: TGCGCCAGCAGTCTCGACAGGGTCGGTACCGGGGAGCTGTTTTTT. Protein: CASSLDRVGTGELFF.

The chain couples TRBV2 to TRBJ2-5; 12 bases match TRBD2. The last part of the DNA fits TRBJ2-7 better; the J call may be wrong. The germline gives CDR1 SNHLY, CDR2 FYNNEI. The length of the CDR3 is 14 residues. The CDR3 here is CASRMGLAGYEQYF. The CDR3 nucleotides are TGTGCCAGCAGAATGGGACTAGCGGGCTACGAGCAGTACTTC.

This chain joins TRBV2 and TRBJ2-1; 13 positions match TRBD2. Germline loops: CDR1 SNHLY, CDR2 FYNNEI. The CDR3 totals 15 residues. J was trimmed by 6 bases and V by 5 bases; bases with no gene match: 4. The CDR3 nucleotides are TGTGCCAGCAGTCCCGGGACTAGCGGGGCCAATGAGCAGTTCTTC. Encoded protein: CASSPGTSGANEQFF.

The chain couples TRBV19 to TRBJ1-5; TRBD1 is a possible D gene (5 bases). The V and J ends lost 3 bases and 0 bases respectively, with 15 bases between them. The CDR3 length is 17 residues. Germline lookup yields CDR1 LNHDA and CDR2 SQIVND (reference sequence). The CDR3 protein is CASSIPPTEISNQPQHF. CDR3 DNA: TGTGCCAGTAGTATCCCCCCGACAGAAATTAGCAATCAGCCCCAGCATTTT.

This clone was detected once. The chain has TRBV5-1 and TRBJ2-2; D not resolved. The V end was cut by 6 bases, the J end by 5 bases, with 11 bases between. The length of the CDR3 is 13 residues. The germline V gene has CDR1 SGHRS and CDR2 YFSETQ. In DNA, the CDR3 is TGCGCCAGCACAACACAGTTTACCGGGGAGCTGTTTTTT. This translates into CASTTQFTGELFF.

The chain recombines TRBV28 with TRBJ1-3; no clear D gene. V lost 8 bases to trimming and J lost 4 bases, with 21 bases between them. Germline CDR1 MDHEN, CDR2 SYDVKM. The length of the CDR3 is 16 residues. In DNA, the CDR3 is TGTGCCAGCTCCCCGACCGGCATGGCGACCGGAAACACCATATATTTT. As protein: CASSPTGMATGNTIYF.

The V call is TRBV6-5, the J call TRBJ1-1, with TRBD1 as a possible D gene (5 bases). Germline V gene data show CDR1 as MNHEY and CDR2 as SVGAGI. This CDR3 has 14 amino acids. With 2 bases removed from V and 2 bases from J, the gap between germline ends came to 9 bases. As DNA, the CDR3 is TGTGCCAGCAGTTACGGCGGGACCAACACTGAAGCTTTCTTT. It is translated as CASSYGGTNTEAFF.

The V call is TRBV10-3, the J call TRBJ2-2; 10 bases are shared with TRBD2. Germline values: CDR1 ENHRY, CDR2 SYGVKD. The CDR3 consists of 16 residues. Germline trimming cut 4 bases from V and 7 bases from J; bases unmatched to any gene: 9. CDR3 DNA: TGTGCCATCAGTGGAAAATCTAGCGGGAGTCTCGGGGAGCTGTTTTTT. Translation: CAISGKSSGSLGELFF.

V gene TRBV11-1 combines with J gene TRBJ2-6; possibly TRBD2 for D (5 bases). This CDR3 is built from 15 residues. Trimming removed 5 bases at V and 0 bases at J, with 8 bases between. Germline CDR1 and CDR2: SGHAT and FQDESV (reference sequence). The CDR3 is CASSPRDSGANVLTF. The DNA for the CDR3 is TGTGCCAGCAGCCCACGGGACTCTGGGGCCAACGTCCTGACTTTC. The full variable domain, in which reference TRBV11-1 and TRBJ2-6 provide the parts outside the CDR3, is EAEVAQSPRYKITEKSQAVAFWCDPISGHATLYWYRQILGQGPELLVQFQDESVVDDSQLPKDRFSAERLKGVDSTLKIQPAELGDSAMYLCASSPRDSGANVLTFGAGSRLTVL.

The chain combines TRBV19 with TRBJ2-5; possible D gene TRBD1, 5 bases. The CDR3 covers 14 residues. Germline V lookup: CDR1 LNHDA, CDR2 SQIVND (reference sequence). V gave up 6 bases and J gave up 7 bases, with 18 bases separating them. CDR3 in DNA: TGTGCCAGTAGATTTGGGGCGGTAAAGGGGACCCAGTACTTC. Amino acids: CASRFGAVKGTQYF.